The clone carrying this T cell receptor (beta chain) was picked up one time. The protocol was immunoSEQ multiplex PCR, while the TCRdb copy is restricted to in-frame clones and leaves out a portion. The table shows about 140,000 clones, with roughly 85% occurring only once. This CDR3 has 15 residues. The V and J ends lost 2 bases and 8 bases, in that order; junction bases with no gene match: 5. Germline V gives CDR1 SGHDT, CDR2 YYEEEE. This sample was included in a study of blood T cell repertoires in COVID-19. The chain recombines TRBV5-6 with TRBJ2-1; 12 bases line up with TRBD2. The sequenced sample was peripheral blood. The TCR comes from a man between 50 and 59 years old with acute or convalescent COVID-19. CDR3 sequence reads: CASSFMASGGDEQFF. The DNA for the CDR3 is TGTGCCAGCAGCTTCATGGCTAGCGGGGGGGATGAGCAGTTCTTC.